What follows are 28 T cell receptor beta chains derived from one specimen sequenced in a study of blood T cell repertoires in COVID-19. The table came from immunoSEQ multiplex PCR; TCRdb's copy has only in-frame clones and leaves some out. The sample has 130,000 to 150,000 clones; approximately 81% are singletons. The specimen was peripheral blood. These receptors all come from a human donor with acute or convalescent COVID-19. The donor label of this sample is uncertain.

V gene TRBV24-1 combines with J gene TRBJ1-3, with 7 bases lining up with TRBD1. Looked up from germline, CDR1 is KGHDR and CDR2 is SFDVKD. The CDR3 runs 16 residues. V lost 3 bases and J lost 0; bases outside the gene matches: 4. This CDR3 is CATSDPGGTSGNTIYF. The CDR3 coding sequence is TGTGCCACCAGTGATCCAGGGGGGACCTCTGGAAACACCATATATTTT.

In its sample, this clone was seen once. The rearrangement links TRBV6-5 to TRBJ1-6; D gene ambiguous. The CDR3 runs to 12 residues. The germline V and J ends were trimmed by 5 bases and 6 bases, with 5 bases remaining between them. Germline V gene lookup returns CDR1 MNHEY and CDR2 SVGAGI. The DNA for the CDR3 is TGTGCCAGCAGTCAACTTAATTCACCCCTCCACTTT. Protein sequence: CASSQLNSPLHF.

This chain connects TRBV10-3 to TRBJ1-3; D perhaps matches TRBD1 (6 bases). CDR1 ENHRY and CDR2 SYGVKD come from the germline V gene. This CDR3 has 16 amino acids. With 7 bases removed from V and 9 bases from J, the gap between germline ends came to 25 bases. The DNA for the CDR3 is TGTGCCATCAAATCCCGGGACATCGTGGGGGGGAGCACCATATATTTT. Translation gives CAIKSRDIVGGSTIYF.

V usage is TRBV7-9 and J usage is TRBJ1-1; possible D gene TRBD1, 6 bases. Between the trimmed V and J ends, which lost 4 bases and 5 bases, there was a span of 11 bases. The CDR3 contains 13 residues. CDR1 is SEHNR, CDR2 FQNEAQ, per germline (reference sequence). CDR3 in DNA: TGTGCCAGCAGCTCACAGGGTCGGACTGAAGCTTTCTTT. This sequence encodes CASSSQGRTEAFF.

The genes are TRBV5-4 and TRBJ2-3; TRBD2 is a possible D gene (6 bases). Germline V gives CDR1 SGHNT, CDR2 YYREEE (reference sequence). There are 14 residues in the CDR3. V was pared by 3 bases and J by 4 bases, with 12 bases between. The CDR3 sequence is CASSSATRADTQYF. In DNA form, the CDR3 reads TGTGCCAGCAGCTCGGCGACTAGAGCAGATACGCAGTATTTT.

J is TRBJ2-7 and V is TRBV27; TRBD1 agrees at 7 bases. The germline CDR1 and CDR2 sequences are MNHEY and SMNVEV (reference sequence). The CDR3 totals 14 residues. The ends lost 6 bases at V and 5 bases at J; junction bases unmatched: 10. In nucleotides, the CDR3 is TGTGCCAGCAGCCTAAACCCGACAGGGAACGAGCAGTACGTC. Its protein product is CASSLNPTGNEQYV.

The genes are TRBV3-1 (or the pseudogene TRBV3-2) and TRBJ2-5, with 11 bases identical to TRBD1. The ends lost 1 base at V and 4 bases at J; junction bases unmatched: 5. Germline V gene lookup returns CDR1 LGHDT and CDR2 YNNKEL (reference sequence). The CDR3 is 16 amino acids. The CDR3: CASSQGTGGAGETQYF. The CDR3 bases are TGTGCCAGCAGCCAAGGGACAGGGGGCGCGGGAGAGACCCAGTACTTC.

The V and J genes are TRBV3-1 (or the pseudogene TRBV3-2) and TRBJ2-1, with 12 bases lining up with TRBD2. The junction had 5 bases not matched to a gene; V was cut back by 3 bases and J by 2 bases. Per germline, CDR1 LGHDT and CDR2 YNNKEL (reference sequence). CDR3 length: 17 amino acids. The CDR3: CASSQGASGGAYNEQFF. CDR3 nucleotide sequence: TGTGCCAGCAGCCAGGGGGCTAGCGGGGGGGCCTACAATGAGCAGTTCTTC.

The gene calls are TRBV30 and TRBJ1-3; 7 bases map to TRBD1. Germline V gene lookup returns CDR1 GTSNPN and CDR2 SVGIG (reference sequence). The CDR3 spans 15 residues. With V trimmed by 3 bases and J by 0 bases, 5 bases remained unmatched. This CDR3 reads CAWRSRGVSGNTIYF. As DNA, the CDR3 is TGTGCCTGGAGAAGCAGGGGGGTCTCTGGAAACACCATATATTTT.

The chain links TRBV21-1 to TRBJ2-7; the table calls TRBD2, which could not be checked here. TRBV21-1 counts as a pseudogene. This CDR3 spans 12 amino acids. The CDR3 coding sequence is TGTGCCAGCAGTCTAGGATCTTCCGAGCAGTACGTC. This codes for CASSLGSSEQYV.

The chain links TRBV4-1 to TRBJ1-4; 7 positions match TRBD1. This CDR3 spans 16 amino acids. The germline V gene encodes CDR1 MGHRA and CDR2 YSYEKL. Unmatched junction bases numbered 9, after V lost 2 bases and J lost 6 bases. For the CDR3, the DNA is TGCGCCAGCAGCCAAACCCCGCAGACAGGGTATGAAAAACTGTTTTTT. This codes for CASSQTPQTGYEKLFF.

J is TRBJ2-3 and V is TRBV5-6, with no clear D. The germline V gene has CDR1 SGHDT and CDR2 YYEEEE. This CDR3 has 13 amino acids. Trimming pared 0 bases from V and 5 bases from J, leaving 7 bases between. The CDR3 DNA reads TGTGCCAGCAGCTTGGGACTGGGAGATACGCAGTATTTT. It translates to CASSLGLGDTQYF.

This clone came up a few times. The chain recombines TRBV19 with TRBJ2-3; 7 bases are a match to TRBD1. Trimming at V came to 6 bases and at J to 3 bases, leaving 6 bases not matched to a gene. The CDR3 is 14 amino acids. The germline V gene has CDR1 LNHDA and CDR2 SQIVND (reference sequence). This chain's CDR3 is CASRPGQITDTQYF. The CDR3 DNA reads as TGTGCCAGTAGGCCGGGACAGATAACAGATACGCAGTATTTT.

The chain carries TRBV6-1 and TRBJ2-7, with 9 bases aligning to TRBD1. The CDR3 loop spans 16 amino acids. CDR1 and CDR2 from the germline V gene are MNHNS and SASEGT. J gave up 6 bases and V 6 bases, and 15 bases lay outside the gene matches. The CDR3 loop is CASSEFTGQGGSEQYF. CDR3 nucleotide sequence: TGTGCCAGCAGCGAATTCACGGGACAGGGAGGTTCCGAGCAGTACTTC.

The V gene is TRBV9, the J gene TRBJ1-3; D gene ambiguous. Germline V gene data show CDR1 as SGDLS and CDR2 as YYNGEE. V lost 0 bases and J 3 bases, leaving 7 bases between the germline ends. CDR3 length: 14 amino acids. This CDR3 is CASSVAGYGNTIYF. In DNA form, the CDR3 reads TGTGCCAGCAGCGTAGCAGGTTATGGAAACACCATATATTTT.

This chain joins TRBV6-6 and TRBJ2-2; TRBD2 matches at 8 bases. This CDR3 is 15 amino acids long. V lost 7 bases to trimming and J lost 1 base; unmatched junction nucleotides: 5. Germline lookup yields CDR1 MNHNY and CDR2 SVGAGI (reference sequence). DNA of the CDR3: TGTGCCAGCACGCTAAGCGGGGGGAACACCGGGGAGCTGTTTTTT. Amino acids: CASTLSGGNTGELFF.

The rearrangement uses TRBV7-9 and TRBJ2-1; 11 bases map to TRBD1. This CDR3 contains 15 residues. Germline loops: CDR1 SEHNR, CDR2 FQNEAQ (reference sequence). Losses at the gene ends were 6 bases for V and 7 bases for J; bases not matched to a gene: 8. Here the CDR3 reads CASSSGTGGWNEQFF. In DNA, the CDR3 is TGTGCCAGCAGTTCCGGGACAGGGGGTTGGAATGAGCAGTTCTTC.

V usage is TRBV6-5 and J usage is TRBJ1-1; no firm D call. The ends were cut back, 8 bases at V and 6 bases at J, with 16 bases in the middle. This CDR3 comprises 13 residues. CDR1 and CDR2 (germline): MNHEY, SVGAGI. The CDR3 loop is CASRRTRDPEAFF. The CDR3 DNA reads TGTGCCAGCCGGCGGACGAGGGATCCTGAAGCTTTCTTT.

This sequence joins TRBV6-6 and TRBJ2-7, with TRBD2 matching 11 bases. Trimming at V came to 6 bases and at J to 6 bases, leaving 4 bases not matched to a gene. The germline V gene encodes CDR1 MNHNY and CDR2 SVGAGI (reference sequence). The CDR3 is 13 amino acids. The CDR3 DNA reads TGTGCCAGCAGCTCCGGGACTAGCGGCGAGCAGTACGTC. Its protein is CASSSGTSGEQYV.

The genes are TRBV5-4 and TRBJ2-2, with D possibly being TRBD2 (6 bases). The V gene lost 7 bases and the J gene lost 4 bases, with 17 bases spanning the gap. The CDR3 sequence is 15 residues long. CDR1 and CDR2 from the germline V gene are SGHNT and YYREEE (reference sequence). The CDR3 here is CASRPGLSPTGELFF. The CDR3 DNA is TGTGCCAGCCGGCCTGGACTATCTCCCACCGGGGAGCTGTTTTTT. Full variable domain (rest looked up from reference TRBV5-4 and TRBJ2-2): ETGVTQSPTHLIKTRGQQVTLRCSSQSGHNTVSWYQQALGQGPQFIFQYYREEENGRGNFPPRFSGLQFPNYSSELNVNALELDDSALYLCASRPGLSPTGELFFGEGSRLTVL.

The CDR3 bases are TGTGCCAGCAGCTCCGGGACTCAAGAGACCCAGTACTTC. Its translation is CASSSGTQETQYF. The chain uses TRBV7-3 and TRBJ2-5; a possible D gene is TRBD2 (6 bases). The CDR3 has 13 residues. The germline CDR1 and CDR2 sequences are SGHTA and FQGTGA. With 4 bases removed from V and 2 bases from J, the gap between germline ends came to 8 bases.

V is TRBV14 and J is TRBJ2-2; possibly TRBD2 for D (6 bases). V lost 5 bases to trimming and J lost 1 base, with 26 bases between them. CDR3 length equals 20 residues. Germline-derived CDR1 and CDR2 are SGHDN and FVKESK. This chain's CDR3 is CASSALRPSVDTLNTGELFF. In nucleotides, the CDR3 is TGTGCCAGCAGCGCGTTAAGACCTAGCGTTGATACATTGAACACCGGGGAGCTGTTTTTT.

The J gene is TRBJ2-5, the V gene TRBV18; a weak D match, TRBD2 (5 bases). Trimming left V 6 bases short and J 2 bases short, with 10 bases between. This CDR3 comprises 13 residues. Germline V lookup: CDR1 KGHSH, CDR2 LQKENI. The CDR3 is CASSESGQETQYF. As DNA, the CDR3 is TGTGCCAGCTCCGAGTCGGGGCAAGAGACCCAGTACTTC.

The chain links TRBV9 to TRBJ2-2; 7 bases fit TRBD1. The CDR3 loop spans 16 amino acids. The germline V gene encodes CDR1 SGDLS and CDR2 YYNGEE. V lost 4 bases, J lost 6 bases, and 12 bases stayed unmatched. The CDR3 loop is CASSFLEVQGAGELFF. CDR3 DNA: TGTGCCAGCAGCTTTTTGGAGGTTCAGGGGGCCGGGGAGCTGTTTTTT.

The V call is TRBV20-1, the J call TRBJ1-1, with TRBD1 matching over 8 bases. Germline CDR1 DFQATT, CDR2 SNEGSKA (reference sequence). V trimming: 3 bases; J trimming: 3 bases; junction bases outside the gene matches: 6. The CDR3 loop spans 14 amino acids. The CDR3 reads CSASGQGRDTEAFF. CDR3 sequence (DNA): TGCAGTGCTAGTGGACAGGGCAGAGACACTGAAGCTTTCTTT.

The chain is built from TRBV5-6 and TRBJ2-5; 7 bases align to TRBD2. The germline V gene encodes CDR1 SGHDT and CDR2 YYEEEE. V lost 0 bases, J lost 1 base, and 3 bases stayed unmatched. This CDR3 is 15 amino acids long. The CDR3 protein is CASSLERGLQETQYF. The DNA for the CDR3 is TGTGCCAGCAGCTTGGAGCGGGGCCTCCAAGAGACCCAGTACTTC.

V and J are TRBV19 and TRBJ1-1; 8 positions agree with TRBD1. CDR3 length equals 13 residues. CDR1 is LNHDA, CDR2 SQIVND, per germline (reference sequence). Trimming at V came to 6 bases and at J to 5 bases, leaving 5 bases not matched to a gene. As DNA, the CDR3 is TGTGCCAGTAGCACACAGGGGGGTACTGAAGCTTTCTTT. Its protein is CASSTQGGTEAFF. The full variable domain, rest sourced from reference TRBV19 and TRBJ1-1, is DGGITQSPKYLFRKEGQNVTLSCEQNLNHDAMYWYRQDPGQGLRLIYYSQIVNDFQKGDIAEGYSVSREKKESFPLTVTSAQKNPTAFYLCASSTQGGTEAFFGQGTRLTVV.

The V and J genes are TRBV20-1 and TRBJ2-3, with 11 bases identical to TRBD2. After removal of 3 bases from V and 5 bases from J, the junction contained 7 bases not matched to a gene. CDR1 and CDR2 (germline): DFQATT, SNEGSKA (reference sequence). CDR3 size: 15 residues. DNA for the CDR3: TGCAGTGCTAGTGGTCGTCTAGCGGGGGGAGATACGCAGTATTTT. It specifies CSASGRLAGGDTQYF.